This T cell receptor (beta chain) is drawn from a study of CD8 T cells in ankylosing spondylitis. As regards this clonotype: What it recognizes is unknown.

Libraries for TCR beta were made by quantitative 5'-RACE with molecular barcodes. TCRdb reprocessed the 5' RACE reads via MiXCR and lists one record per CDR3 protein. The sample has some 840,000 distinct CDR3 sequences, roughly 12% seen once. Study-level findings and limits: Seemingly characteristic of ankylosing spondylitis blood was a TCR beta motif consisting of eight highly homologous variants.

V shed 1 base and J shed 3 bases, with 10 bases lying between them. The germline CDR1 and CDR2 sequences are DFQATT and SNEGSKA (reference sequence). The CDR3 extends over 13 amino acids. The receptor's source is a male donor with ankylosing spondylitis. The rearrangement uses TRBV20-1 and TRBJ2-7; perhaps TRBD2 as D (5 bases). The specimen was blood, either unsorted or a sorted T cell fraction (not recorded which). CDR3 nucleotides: TGCAGTGCTAGAGTCCCAGCGGTCTACGAGCAGTACTTC. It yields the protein CSARVPAVYEQYF.